Listed below are T cell receptor beta chains from one sample, sequenced in a study of blood T cells in healthy people across ages. Via MiXCR, TCRdb re-called the 5' RACE reads, giving one row per CDR3 protein. Of about 780,000 distinct CDR3 sequences in the sample, around 45% were seen once. Sequenced input: blood. All receptors derive from a man of 80 years or more in good health. CDR3s include the opening cysteine and the closing phenylalanine or tryptophan. The D gene is left open where the match is weak. Not all rows give a size; the values are once, few, many and, for expanded clones, a class.

d_call j_call clone_size v_call cdr3_nt cdr3_aa
TRBD1 TRBJ2-5 - TRBV6-6 TGTGCCAGCAGTAGGGGGACAGGGCTGTACAATGAGCAGTACTTC CASSRGTGLYNEQYF
- TRBJ1-2 few TRBV12-3/TRBV12-4 TGTGCCAGCAGTTCACCTAGAGGGACGGGAGGAGATGGCTACACCTTC CASSSPRGTGGDGYTF
- TRBJ2-1 many TRBV5-1 TGCGCCAGCAGCTTGGGGCCCCAAAACAATGAGCAGTTCTTC CASSLGPQNNEQFF
TRBD2 TRBJ2-1 - TRBV7-3 TGTGCCAGCAGCTTACGCCCTAGCGGCTACAATGAGCAGTTCTTC CASSLRPSGYNEQFF
TRBD1 TRBJ1-2 - TRBV12-3/TRBV12-4 TGTGCCAGCAGTTCGGACAGGGGCAGCGGTAACTATGGCTACACCTTC CASSSDRGSGNYGYTF
TRBD2 TRBJ2-4 few TRBV20-1 TGCAGTGCTAGAGATCCGGTAGCGGGTGGTCACATTCAGTACTTC CSARDPVAGGHIQYF
- TRBJ1-2 many TRBV20-1 TGCAGTGCTAGACGGCCTGCTTCAATTGGCTACACCTTC CSARRPASIGYTF
- TRBJ2-1 - TRBV7-8 TGTGCCAGCAGCCAACACGGCACGGCAGGGTTCTTC CASSQHGTAGFF
TRBD2 TRBJ2-5 few TRBV7-2 TGTGCCAGCAGCTCTTTGGGGACTAGCGGGAGGGAGACCCAGTACTTC CASSSLGTSGRETQYF
TRBD1 TRBJ2-5 - TRBV11-2 TGTGCCAGCAGCCCAGGACAGGGGAGGGTGGGGAAAGAGACCCAGTACTTC CASSPGQGRVGKETQYF
- TRBJ2-3 - TRBV9 TGTGCCAGCAGCGTAGCGGGGGCTCCAACTGATACGCAGTATTTT CASSVAGAPTDTQYF
TRBD2 TRBJ2-7 - TRBV29-1 TGCAGCGTTGAAGATAGTAGCGGGAGCTCCTACGAGCAGTACTTC CSVEDSSGSSYEQYF
- TRBJ1-5 - TRBV3-1 TGTGCCAGCAGCCGGGGAAGGAGCAATCAGCCCCAGCATTTT CASSRGRSNQPQHF
TRBD1 TRBJ2-1 - TRBV4-1 TGCGTCAGCAGCCAAGCAGGGGGCAATGAGCAGTTCTTC CVSSQAGGNEQFF
- TRBJ1-4 few TRBV10-3 TGTGCCATCAGTCGCGGGCCTAATGAAAAACTGTTTTTT CAISRGPNEKLFF
- TRBJ2-7 few TRBV10-3 TGTGCCATCAGGGGGGCCGCAGGCGAGCAGTACTTC CAIRGAAGEQYF
TRBD2 TRBJ2-7 few TRBV6-2/TRBV6-3 TGTGCCAGCAGACTGACTAGCGGGACAACCTACGAGCAGTACTTC CASRLTSGTTYEQYF
- TRBJ1-2 - TRBV5-1 TGCGCCGGCAGTGAGAACGTCGGCTATGGCTACACCTTC CAGSENVGYGYTF
- TRBJ2-5 - TRBV24-1 TGTGCCACCAGTGACCCAACAGGAACCGGGGTAGAGACCCAGTACTTC CATSDPTGTGVETQYF
TRBD2 TRBJ2-1 few TRBV20-1 TGCAGTGCAGTAGCGGGAACAGGTGACAATGAGCAGTTCTTC CSAVAGTGDNEQFF
- TRBJ2-1 - TRBV30 TGTGCCTGGAGTGACAGCGAAAATGAGCAGTTCTTC CAWSDSENEQFF
TRBD1 TRBJ1-2 - TRBV10-2 TGCGCCAGCAGTGGACCGAGACAGGGGGCGTTTGTGGGCTATGGCTACACCTTC CASSGPRQGAFVGYGYTF
- TRBJ1-2 few TRBV4-2 TGTGCCAGCAGCCAAGATTCCGGGACCTCCGCTAACTATGGCTACACCTTC CASSQDSGTSANYGYTF